The 10 T cell receptor beta chains below were found in one sample sequenced in a study of T cell responses to AZD1222 COVID-19 vaccine (dated by TCRdb to 2020 to 2023). The time point label for this specimen denotes: about 28 days (+/-7) after the second vaccine dose. Library generation was performed with the immunoSEQ multiplex PCR assay. TCRdb provides this immuneACCESS table in a form limited to in-frame rearrangements. Some clones are lacking; in checked studies, under half of them reflect an unresolved V gene, and why the rest are absent is not known. Here the sample has about 160,000 clones; about 93% occur a single time. More than 3% of the sample comes from the top ten. The sequencing used peripheral blood, collected 28 days after the second AZD1222 dose. These receptors came from an adult who received the AZD1222 COVID-19 vaccine.

The gene calls are TRBV15 and TRBJ1-1; D perhaps matches TRBD1 (6 bases). CDR3 size: 12 residues. CDR1 is LNHNV and CDR2 is YYDKDF in the germline V gene (reference sequence). Trimming cost V 2 bases and J 11 bases, with 12 bases left between them. CDR3 residues: CATSRLGQKAFF. CDR3 in DNA: TGTGCCACCAGCAGATTGGGACAAAAGGCTTTCTTT.

This clone occurred once. The chain couples TRBV5-1 to TRBJ2-2; possible D gene TRBD2, 6 bases. V shed 5 bases and J shed 1 base, with 12 bases lying between them. Germline CDR1 and CDR2: SGHRS and YFSETQ. There are 15 residues in the CDR3. As DNA, the CDR3 is TGCGCCAGCAGGGAGGGGCGACGGAACACCGGGGAGCTGTTTTTT. Translation gives CASREGRRNTGELFF.

This clone was observed a single time. The chain combines TRBV7-9 with TRBJ2-5; D may be TRBD2 (6 bases). Germline V gene data show CDR1 as SEHNR and CDR2 as FQNEAQ (reference sequence). The CDR3 covers 12 residues. Between the trimmed V and J ends, which lost 5 bases and 5 bases, there was a span of 9 bases. CDR3 sequence (DNA): TGTGCCAGCAGCGCGGAGGGTGAGACCCAGTACTTC. Amino acids: CASSAEGETQYF.

This rearrangement joins TRBV30 to TRBJ1-5; no definite D call. The CDR3 extends over 15 amino acids. CDR1 is GTSNPN and CDR2 is SVGIG in the germline V gene (reference sequence). The ends were cut back, 3 bases at V and 6 bases at J, with 18 bases in the middle. The CDR3 nucleotides read TGTGCCTGGAGGTCTCCGGGCCCTCTGAGTCAGCCCCAGCATTTT. Translation gives CAWRSPGPLSQPQHF.

This clone was observed a few times. The chain has TRBV1 and TRBJ2-3; the tabulated D call, TRBD2, remains unverified against the DNA. TRBV1 is a recognized pseudogene. This CDR3 is built from 17 residues. The CDR3 region is CTSSQVLAGGGTDTQYF. CDR3 in DNA: TGCACCAGCAGCCAGGTATTAGCCGGAGGTGGCACAGATACGCAGTATTTT.

This clone was counted once. The CDR3 DNA is TGTGCCTGGAGTGTAAGATGGCGGGGGAACACCGGGGAGCTGTTTTTT. It codes for CAWSVRWRGNTGELFF. The rearrangement uses TRBV30 and TRBJ2-2; possible D gene TRBD2, 6 bases. This CDR3 spans 16 amino acids. V lost 0 bases and J lost 1, with 12 bases in between. Per germline, CDR1 GTSNPN and CDR2 SVGIG (reference sequence).

CDR3 nucleotide sequence: TGTGCCAGCAGCCCCAGAAAAGATGCAACTAATGAAAAACTGTTTTTT. Residues: CASSPRKDATNEKLFF. This chain connects TRBV7-9 to TRBJ1-4; D is undetermined. CDR3 size: 16 residues. Trimming left V 5 bases short and J 0 bases short, with 13 bases between. Germline V gene lookup returns CDR1 SEHNR and CDR2 FQNEAQ (reference sequence).

The V call is TRBV5-5, the J call TRBJ1-1; maybe TRBD1 (5 bases). The CDR3 spans 14 residues. Germline V gene lookup returns CDR1 SGHKS and CDR2 YYEKEE (reference sequence). The V gene lost 4 bases and the J gene lost 1 base, with 11 bases spanning the gap. CDR3 region: CASSGHPANTEAFF. As DNA, the CDR3 is TGTGCCAGCAGCGGACACCCGGCGAACACTGAAGCTTTCTTT.

This chain connects TRBV10-3 to TRBJ2-5; 10 bases fit TRBD2. Germline V gene sequence: CDR1 ENHRY, CDR2 SYGVKD. The length of the CDR3 is 16 residues. Trimming cost V 4 bases and J 2 bases; bases outside gene matches: 7. The chain's CDR3 is CAISGQIAGGQETQYF. CDR3 in DNA: TGTGCCATCAGTGGTCAGATAGCGGGGGGTCAAGAGACCCAGTACTTC.

The V gene is TRBV30, the J gene TRBJ1-2; 7 nucleotides match TRBD1. Germline V gene data show CDR1 as GTSNPN and CDR2 as SVGIG (reference sequence). The CDR3 is 14 residues long. V trimming: 1 base; J trimming: 4 bases; junction bases outside the gene matches: 6. The CDR3: CAWSAGQAGYGYTF. CDR3 DNA: TGTGCCTGGAGTGCTGGACAGGCCGGCTATGGCTACACCTTC.